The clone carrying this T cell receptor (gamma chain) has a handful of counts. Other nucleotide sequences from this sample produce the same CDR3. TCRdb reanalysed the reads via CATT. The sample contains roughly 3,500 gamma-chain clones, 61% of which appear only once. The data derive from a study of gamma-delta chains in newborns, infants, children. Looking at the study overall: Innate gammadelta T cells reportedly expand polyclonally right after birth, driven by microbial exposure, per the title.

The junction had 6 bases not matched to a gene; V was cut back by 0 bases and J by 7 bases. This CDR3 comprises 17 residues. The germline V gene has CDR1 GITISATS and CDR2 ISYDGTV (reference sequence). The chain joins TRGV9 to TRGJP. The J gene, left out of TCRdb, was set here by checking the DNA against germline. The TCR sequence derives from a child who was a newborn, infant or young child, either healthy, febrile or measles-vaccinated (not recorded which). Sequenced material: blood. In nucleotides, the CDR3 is TGTGCCTTGTGGGAGGTGCAGAAGGAGTTGGGCAAAAAAATCAAGGTATTT. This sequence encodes CALWEVQKELGKKIKVF.